At least ten counts were recorded for the clone carrying this T cell receptor (beta chain). There were TCR beta CDR3 regions amplified from RNA transcripts. The HTBI primer set served for first-round RT-PCR of the TCR CDR3. From the multiplex PCR reads, TCRdb called clonotypes with MiXCR, one entry per CDR3 protein. Of some 720,000 distinct CDR3 sequences listed, roughly 15% are singletons. The data belong to a study of T cells in Graves' hyperthyroidism and ophthalmopathy. V was pared by 5 bases and J by 3 bases, with 11 bases between. CDR3 length: 13 residues. Germline-derived CDR1 and CDR2 are DFQATT and SNEGSKA (reference sequence).

The clonotype originates from a man between 18 and 35 years old with Graves' hyperthyroidism. The sequencing sample was made of blood. The chain is built from TRBV20-1 and TRBJ2-1; tentative D call: TRBD2 (6 bases). Here the CDR3 DNA reads TGCAGTGCTCAGGGACTCCGCTACAATGAGCAGTTCTTC. The encoded protein is CSAQGLRYNEQFF.